This record covers a single T cell receptor beta chain. The data derive from a study of blood T cells in healthy people across ages. Primers used in a second PCR of roughly 6 to 11 cycles were a sample-barcoded 5' primer and a J-beta primer mix. TCRdb re-called the 5' RACE reads with MiXCR, one entry per CDR3 protein. The sample has 700,000 to 900,000 distinct CDR3 sequences; roughly 26% are singletons. This CDR3 contains 15 residues. Germline CDR1 SGHTA, CDR2 FQGNSA. V lost 5 bases and J 6 bases, leaving 18 bases between the germline ends. The same data also contributed to another study, on T cells of mothers and their children. That study adds: Donation came from a few healthy Caucasian mothers together with their six children. Second-round PCR products received sample barcodes and 2-4 random nucleotides from the M1S primer.

The gene calls are TRBV7-2 and TRBJ2-3, with D possibly matching TRBD2 (7 bases). The sample was blood. This TCR was recovered from a boy younger than 18 in good health. The CDR3 loop reads CASSPLGGAHDTQYF. In DNA, the CDR3 is TGTGCCAGCAGCCCCTTAGGGGGGGCCCACGATACGCAGTATTTT.